Listed below are T cell receptor beta chains from one sample, sequenced in a study of neurological immune-mediated disorders. From the 5' RACE reads, TCRdb called clonotypes with MiXCR, one entry per CDR3 protein. The sample holds about 50,000 distinct CDR3 sequences, about 15% seen once. The sequencing input was PBMCs. These receptors all stem from a man in his sixties in good health. Both conserved end residues are part of each CDR3. A D gene is named only where the DNA matches it firmly. Rows give clone size only sometimes, using once, few, many, or a class for an expanded clone.

-	TRBV20-1	many	TRBJ2-7	CSARDFRDSYEQYF	TGCAGTGCTAGAGACTTCCGGGACTCCTACGAGCAGTACTTC
TRBD1	TRBV19	-	TRBJ1-2	CASNLYRRDRDF	TGTGCCAGTAATCTCTACCGCCGGGACAGGGACTTC
TRBD2	TRBV7-9	many	TRBJ2-3	CASSTVLAGGDTQYF	TGTGCCAGCAGCACAGTCCTAGCGGGAGGGGATACGCAGTATTTT
-	TRBV25-1	few	TRBJ2-7	CASSEGQLSSYEQYF	TGTGCCAGCAGTGAGGGGCAACTGAGCTCCTACGAGCAGTACTTC
TRBD2	TRBV7-2	-	TRBJ2-2	CASSRSGMGGELFF	TGTGCCAGCAGCCGCAGCGGGATGGGCGGGGAGCTGTTTTTT
TRBD2	TRBV4-1	-	TRBJ2-5	CASSQGPPSRGGWEETQYF	TGCGCCAGCAGCCAAGGCCCCCCATCGCGGGGGGGCTGGGAGGAGACCCAGTACTTC
TRBD1	TRBV27	many	TRBJ1-2	CASSLDRVNYGYTF	TGTGCCAGCTCTCTGGACAGGGTGAACTATGGCTACACCTTC
TRBD2	TRBV28	many	TRBJ2-7	CASFGGGGLYEQYF	TGTGCCAGTTTTGGCGGGGGAGGTCTCTACGAGCAGTACTTC
-	TRBV4-3	few	TRBJ2-7	CASSPGRTTSYEQYF	TGCGCCAGTTCCCCGGGGCGGACAACTTCCTACGAGCAGTACTTC
TRBD2	TRBV10-3	many	TRBJ2-7	CAISESTSGWYEQYF	TGTGCCATCAGTGAGTCGACTAGCGGGTGGTACGAGCAGTACTTC
TRBD2	TRBV20-1	many	TRBJ2-1	CSARAIPGLVSSYNEQFF	TGCAGTGCCAGAGCGATCCCGGGACTAGTTAGCTCCTACAATGAGCAGTTCTTC
TRBD1	TRBV28	many	TRBJ1-5	CASRMTGGSQPQHF	TGTGCCAGCAGGATGACAGGGGGAAGTCAGCCCCAGCATTTT
TRBD1	TRBV20-1	many	TRBJ1-2	CSATQGAGSYGYTF	TGCAGTGCTACCCAGGGGGCCGGTAGCTATGGCTACACCTTC
-	TRBV20-1	-	TRBJ2-7	CSARDQAGSSYEQYF	TGCAGTGCTAGAGATCAGGCGGGTAGTAGCTACGAGCAGTACTTC
-	TRBV14	-	TRBJ2-3	CASSQEGRTEATQYF	TGTGCCAGCAGCCAAGAGGGCAGGACCGAAGCTACGCAGTATTTT
-	TRBV5-1	-	TRBJ2-7	CASTQQGNLGEQYF	TGCGCCAGCACACAACAGGGCAATTTGGGCGAGCAGTACTTC
-	TRBV7-8	medium-sized	TRBJ2-7	CASSSSSYEQYF	TGTGCCAGCAGCTCAAGCTCCTACGAGCAGTACTTC
-	TRBV6-5	many	TRBJ2-3	CASSYMDTQYF	TGTGCCAGCAGTTACATGGATACGCAGTATTTT
-	TRBV7-2	many	TRBJ2-3	CASSLGSGQAADTQYF	TGTGCCAGCAGCTTAGGTAGTGGCCAAGCGGCAGATACGCAGTATTTT
-	TRBV10-3	few	TRBJ2-3	CAISEGGTRNTQYF	TGTGCCATCAGTGAGGGAGGAACTAGGAACACGCAGTATTTT
-	TRBV29-1	many	TRBJ2-5	CSVLAYPGIQETQYF	TGCAGCGTTTTAGCCTATCCCGGGATCCAAGAGACCCAGTACTTC
TRBD1	TRBV20-1	many	TRBJ1-2	CSAREGTGGRPNYGYTF	TGCAGTGCTAGAGAGGGGACAGGGGGCCGACCTAACTATGGCTACACCTTC
-	TRBV12-3/TRBV12-4	-	TRBJ1-5	CASSLGPNQPQHF	TGTGCCAGCAGTTTAGGACCTAATCAGCCCCAGCATTTT
-	TRBV12-3/TRBV12-4	many	TRBJ2-5	CASRQTPLETQYF	TGTGCCAGCAGGCAGACCCCTTTAGAGACCCAGTACTTC
TRBD2	TRBV6-4	-	TRBJ2-1	CASSDRTSGNNEQFF	TGTGCCAGCAGTGACAGGACTAGCGGGAACAATGAGCAGTTCTTC
TRBD2	TRBV4-3	many	TRBJ2-7	CASSQYWGASGSYEQYF	TGCGCCAGCAGCCAATATTGGGGGGCTAGCGGGAGTTACGAGCAGTACTTC
-	TRBV15	-	TRBJ2-1	CATSRDSGGSGNEQFF	TGTGCCACCAGCAGAGATTCGGGCGGATCGGGTAATGAGCAGTTCTTC
-	TRBV7-3	many	TRBJ1-1	CASSLMGTNTEAFF	TGTGCCAGCAGCTTAATGGGGACCAACACTGAAGCTTTCTTT
TRBD1	TRBV9	few	TRBJ2-3	CASSLRQGPTDTQYF	TGTGCCAGCAGCCTCAGACAGGGACCCACAGATACGCAGTATTTT
TRBD2	TRBV5-6	many	TRBJ2-7	CASSRMTSGIRPYEQYF	TGTGCCAGCAGTCGGATGACTAGCGGCATACGTCCCTACGAGCAGTACTTC
-	TRBV20-1	few	TRBJ1-2	CSASPVSSGYTF	TGCAGTGCTAGCCCAGTTTCCTCTGGCTACACCTTC
-	TRBV10-3	many	TRBJ1-5	CAISENFSNQPQHF	TGTGCCATCAGTGAGAACTTTAGCAATCAGCCCCAGCATTTT
-	TRBV5-1	many	TRBJ1-2	CASSSGSRYGYTF	TGCGCCAGCAGCTCTGGGTCTCGCTATGGCTACACCTTC
TRBD2	TRBV5-1	-	TRBJ2-3	CASSFGTSGFNTDTQYF	TGCGCCAGCAGCTTTGGGACTAGCGGTTTCAACACAGATACGCAGTATTTT
TRBD2	TRBV2	few	TRBJ2-1	CASSVLGLAGGGGYNEQFF	TGTGCCAGCAGTGTGTTGGGACTAGCGGGAGGCGGGGGTTACAATGAGCAGTTCTTC
-	TRBV5-1	many	TRBJ2-5	CASSPRTAIYQETQYF	TGCGCCAGCAGCCCTCGGACGGCAATTTACCAAGAGACCCAGTACTTC
TRBD1	TRBV11-1	few	TRBJ1-6	CASSHRQGSNSPLHF	TGTGCCAGCAGCCACCGACAGGGGAGTAATTCACCCCTCCACTTT
-	TRBV7-2	many	TRBJ2-3	CASSLRAQAPDTQYF	TGTGCCAGCAGCTTACGGGCCCAGGCGCCAGATACGCAGTATTTT
-	TRBV7-6	few	TRBJ2-7	CASSLDSSMQYF	TGTGCCAGCAGCTTAGATAGTAGTATGCAGTACTTC
TRBD2	TRBV20-1	many	TRBJ2-7	CSPLAATYEQYF	TGCAGCCCACTAGCGGCCACCTACGAGCAGTACTTC
-	TRBV29-1	many	TRBJ2-3	CSVELVATDTQYF	TGCAGCGTTGAATTGGTTGCCACAGATACGCAGTATTTT
-	TRBV20-1	many	TRBJ2-1	CSATQNNEQFF	TGCAGTGCCACCCAGAATAATGAGCAGTTCTTC
TRBD2	TRBV20-1	many	TRBJ2-1	CSALIRRVAGGRYNEQFF	TGCAGTGCGCTGATCCGGCGGGTGGCGGGAGGCCGCTACAATGAGCAGTTCTTC
TRBD2	TRBV10-3	many	TRBJ2-7	CAISESGLAEAYEQYF	TGTGCCATCAGTGAGTCAGGGCTAGCGGAGGCCTACGAGCAGTACTTC
-	TRBV20-1	many	TRBJ1-6	CSASRGVDSPLHF	TGCAGTGCTAGCCGTGGGGTCGATTCACCCCTCCACTTT
-	TRBV7-8	many	TRBJ2-7	CASSSTLVREQYF	TGTGCCAGCAGCTCTACCTTAGTCCGCGAGCAGTACTTC
-	TRBV12-3/TRBV12-4	many	TRBJ2-5	CASYAGARETQYF	TGTGCCAGCTACGCGGGGGCACGGGAGACCCAGTACTTC
TRBD1	TRBV6-1	-	TRBJ1-2	CASSLQGWGYTF	TGTGCCAGCAGCCTACAGGGGTGGGGCTACACCTTC
-	TRBV5-1	many	TRBJ2-3	CASSLEGETSTDTQYF	TGCGCCAGCAGCTTGGAAGGCGAGACTAGCACAGATACGCAGTATTTT